This TCR beta chain was captured in a study of blood T cell repertoires in COVID-19 (dated by TCRdb to the early 2020s). Study-wide context: Samples covering the acute and convalescent phases of COVID-19 were provided by collaborators in the United States, Italy and Spain. The samples were drawn from two sources: the first 160 participants of the ongoing ImmuneRACE study, and fewer than 1,500 subjects contributed by 6 global collaborators. Subjects who had been exposed to COVID-19, were actively infected with it, or had recovered from it provided the deeply sampled blood TCRbeta repertoires that made up the dataset. The material from the prospective study consisted of cDNA or gDNA derived from T cells, B-cell-depleted T cells, or PBMCs. HLA class I and class II types, where available, came from metadata supplied by the sample provider rather than from assay-based typing. The sample metadata nearly always contained a de-identified subject ID, COVID-19 status, age in years and sex. The repertoires were released in a freely available public database meant as a resource for research on the immune response to SARS-CoV-2. Study-level results and caveats: The quantity of clinical and demographic metadata differed by source and by participant and was supplied without curation.

TCRbeta CDR3 regions were amplified from genomic DNA by means of the immunoSEQ Assay, a bias-controlled multiplex PCR. Regarding the original processing steps: The number of nucleated cells in each sample was estimated from the amplification of reference gene primers within the assay. To quantify the absolute abundance of each unique TCRbeta CDR3 rearrangement, sequence reads were collapsed and filtered. For each sample, productive Simpson clonality was calculated as the square root of Simpson's diversity index over productive rearrangements. The immuneACCESS repertoire file appears here via TCRdb, limited to in-frame rearrangements. These files lack a portion of the clones; in checked studies, under half of the deficit traces to unresolved V genes, and the cause of the others is not known. The V and J calls and clone size were taken over from that table, and D and trimming were inferred from the DNA. Across this sample there are roughly 190,000 clones, with around four fifths seen only once. The leading ten clones occupy around 14% of the sample.

About this clone itself: The specificity of this receptor is unknown. The record has no base qualities; no much larger clone is one base away.

The CDR3 contains 15 residues, cysteine and phenylalanine counted. This entry keeps only the CDR3 DNA: 45 bases, framed from base 1. Sequences MDHEN (CDR1) and SYDVKM (CDR2) are obtained from the germline V gene. V gives up 1 base and J gives up 2 bases, and the segment between their germline ends measures 9 bases. Each collaborating institution followed its own protocols to collect whole blood in K2EDTA tubes. For TCRbeta analysis, collaborators shipped samples as frozen whole blood, isolated PBMCs, or DNA extracted from either of those sample types. The specimen sequenced was peripheral blood. In this chain, TRBV28 is recombined with TRBJ1-3, and the D gene may be TRBD1, 6 bases matching. The receptor comes from a young man with active or convalescent COVID-19. For the CDR3, the sequence is CASSLFAGAGNTIYF. The sequence in DNA is TGTGCCAGCAGTTTATTTGCAGGGGCTGGAAACACCATATATTTT.